Each of the 29 T cell receptor beta chains below was sequenced from the same sample in a study of blood T cell repertoires in COVID-19. Produced via immunoSEQ multiplex PCR; TCRdb's table is partial and in-frame only. The sample holds hundreds of thousands of clones, 85% to 90% seen once. What was sequenced was PBMCs or T cells enriched from blood (not recorded which). All receptors come from a man in his fifties or sixties who had been exposed to COVID-19.

This clone is a singleton in its sample. The V and J genes are TRBV5-1 and TRBJ1-4, with D hard to call. V was trimmed by 0 bases and J by 3 bases, leaving 9 bases between them. Germline V lookup: CDR1 SGHRS, CDR2 YFSETQ. CDR3 length: 15 residues. The DNA of the CDR3 is TGCGCCAGCAGCTTGGATCCACAGCCTAATGAAAAACTGTTTTTT. It encodes CASSLDPQPNEKLFF.

The V and J genes are TRBV6-5 and TRBJ2-3; possibly TRBD1 for D (5 bases). CDR3 size: 14 residues. Trimming stripped 8 bases from V and 0 bases from J, with 12 bases between. Germline-derived CDR1 and CDR2 are MNHEY and SVGAGI. CDR3 protein: CASGAATSTDTQYF. The CDR3 DNA is TGTGCCAGCGGGGCAGCAACTAGCACAGATACGCAGTATTTT.

This clone was observed a few times. The rearrangement uses TRBV20-1 and TRBJ2-7; D not resolved. Germline V gene lookup returns CDR1 DFQATT and CDR2 SNEGSKA (reference sequence). This CDR3 has 11 amino acids. CDR3 sequence reads: CSAGDTYEQYV. The CDR3 coding sequence is TGCAGTGCTGGAGATACCTACGAGCAGTACGTC.

This chain joins TRBV11-2 and TRBJ1-1; D is ambiguous. The CDR3 is 13 residues long. Trimming took off 3 bases at V and 2 bases at J, with 7 bases between the two ends. Germline V CDR1 and CDR2: SGHAT, FQNNGV. The CDR3 region is CASSFLANTEAFF. The CDR3 coding sequence is TGTGCCAGCAGCTTTTTGGCTAACACTGAAGCTTTCTTT. The full variable domain, rest sourced from reference TRBV11-2 and TRBJ1-1, is EAGVAQSPRYKIIEKRQSVAFWCNPISGHATLYWYQQILGQGPKLLIQFQNNGVVDDSQLPKDRFSAERLKGVDSTLKIQPAKLEDSAVYLCASSFLANTEAFFGQGTRLTVV.

The count of this clone is one. The chain joins TRBV10-3 to TRBJ1-1; TRBD1 is a possible D gene (6 bases). Germline loops: CDR1 ENHRY, CDR2 SYGVKD. Deletions cut 3 bases from V and 7 bases from J, with 12 bases between. This CDR3 spans 13 amino acids. The CDR3 DNA follows: TGTGCCATCAGTGAATCAGGGGATGGTGAAGCTTTCTTT. Encoded protein: CAISESGDGEAFF.

The chain links TRBV5-4 to TRBJ1-1; the D gene is possibly TRBD1 (5 bases). Trimming removed 6 bases from V and 4 bases from J, with 19 bases in between. Germline V lookup: CDR1 SGHNT, CDR2 YYREEE (reference sequence). CDR3 size: 15 residues. CDR3 nucleotide sequence: TGTGCCAGCACTCGGGGAAGCCGGGGGGGCACTGAAGCTTTCTTT. It encodes CASTRGSRGGTEAFF.

V usage is TRBV5-6 and J usage is TRBJ2-1, with TRBD2 matching 9 bases. Looked up from germline, CDR1 is SGHDT and CDR2 is YYEEEE. This CDR3 is 15 amino acids long. The trim removed 3 bases at V and 8 bases at J, leaving 9 bases unmatched. Written as DNA, the CDR3 is TGTGCCAGCAGCTCAGGGACTAGCATGATCCATGAGCAGTTCTTC. Its translation: CASSSGTSMIHEQFF.

The chain is built from TRBV27 and TRBJ2-3; TRBD2 agrees at 13 bases. The V segment lost 10 bases and the J segment 3 bases; nucleotides outside the gene matches: 22. The germline CDR1 and CDR2 sequences are MNHEY and SMNVEV (reference sequence). CDR3 size: 20 residues. Written as DNA, the CDR3 is TGTGCCACCATCCTTACACGCTTGGGACTAGCGGGATTTCGTACAGATACGCAGTATTTT. It specifies CATILTRLGLAGFRTDTQYF.

This clone was detected only once. This chain connects TRBV9 to TRBJ1-6; maybe TRBD1 (5 bases). The CDR3 spans 16 residues. Trimming stripped 0 bases from V and 8 bases from J, with 15 bases between. Germline CDR1 and CDR2: SGDLS and YYNGEE. CDR3 DNA: TGTGCCAGCAGCGTAGGAGGAAGGGGAGGGTATTCACCCCTCCACTTT. Encoded protein: CASSVGGRGGYSPLHF.

This clone appeared once. The rearrangement joins TRBV5-8 to TRBJ2-7; 8 positions agree with TRBD1. J lost 3 bases, V lost 4 bases, and 6 bases had no gene match. CDR1 is SGHTS and CDR2 is YDEGEE in the germline V gene. The CDR3 has 14 amino acids. CDR3 amino acids: CASSPWDRHYEQYF. The CDR3 DNA reads as TGTGCCAGCAGCCCGTGGGACAGGCACTACGAGCAGTACTTC.

This chain uses TRBV6-1 with TRBJ1-2; 10 nucleotides match TRBD1. The CDR3 covers 15 residues. V lost 2 bases and J lost 5; bases outside the gene matches: 5. The V gene's germline CDR1 is MNHNS and CDR2 SASEGT. The CDR3 loop is CASSESGTGDYGYTF. For the CDR3, the DNA is TGTGCCAGCAGTGAAAGTGGGACAGGGGATTATGGCTACACCTTC.

CDR3 DNA sequence: TGTGCCAGCAGTGGACAAGAGGCAATAGCGGGAGGTTTGAAGACCCAGTACTTC. The encoded protein is CASSGQEAIAGGLKTQYF. The rearrangement links TRBV2 to TRBJ2-5, with 10 bases matching TRBD2. This CDR3 has 18 amino acids. The junction had 17 bases not matched to a gene; V was cut back by 4 bases and J by 6 bases. CDR1 is SNHLY and CDR2 is FYNNEI in the germline V gene.

The chain carries TRBV5-1 and TRBJ2-2; D might be TRBD2 (6 bases). Per germline, CDR1 SGHRS and CDR2 YFSETQ. This CDR3 spans 15 amino acids. V gave up 3 bases and J gave up 8 bases, with 17 bases separating them. CDR3 sequence (DNA): TGCGCCAGCAGCTCGACTAGTTCGCTGATAGGGGAGCTGTTTTTT. It translates to CASSSTSSLIGELFF.

This clone is a singleton in its sample. The rearrangement links TRBV7-8 to TRBJ1-1; 7 positions match TRBD1. CDR1 is SGHVS and CDR2 is FQNEAQ in the germline V gene. Trimming at V came to 5 bases and at J to 4 bases, leaving 10 bases not matched to a gene. This CDR3 region has 15 residues. CDR3 loop: CASSTMTGKVTEAFF. In nucleotides, the CDR3 is TGTGCCAGCAGCACGATGACAGGGAAAGTCACTGAAGCTTTCTTT.

This chain uses TRBV11-2 with TRBJ2-5, with TRBD1 matching 9 bases. Germline CDR1 reads SGHAT; CDR2 reads FQNNGV. Trimming took 5 bases from V and 5 from J; bases not matched to a gene: 3. The CDR3 covers 13 residues. CDR3 sequence: CASSSGTGETQYF. Here the CDR3 DNA reads TGTGCCAGCAGCAGTGGGACAGGGGAGACCCAGTACTTC. The complete variable domain, with remaining parts taken from reference TRBV11-2 and TRBJ2-5, reads EAGVAQSPRYKIIEKRQSVAFWCNPISGHATLYWYQQILGQGPKLLIQFQNNGVVDDSQLPKDRFSAERLKGVDSTLKIQPAKLEDSAVYLCASSSGTGETQYFGPGTRLLVL.

The chain carries TRBV28 and TRBJ1-5; 8 bases are shared with TRBD1. V was pared by 7 bases and J by 3 bases, with 5 bases of the junction left unmatched. CDR3 length: 14 residues. Germline CDR1 and CDR2: MDHEN and SYDVKM. CDR3 nucleotide sequence: TGTGCCAGCACAGGGGGCTTCCTCAATCAGCCCCAGCATTTT. Encoded protein: CASTGGFLNQPQHF.

The genes are TRBV9 and TRBJ2-5; 9 positions match TRBD1. J gave up 5 bases and V 2 bases, and 13 bases lay outside the gene matches. The CDR3 is made up of 17 amino acids. The V gene's germline CDR1 is SGDLS and CDR2 YYNGEE. CDR3 protein: CASSVGPGTGTGETQYF. In DNA, the CDR3 is TGTGCCAGCAGCGTCGGTCCCGGGACAGGGACTGGGGAGACCCAGTACTTC.

The CDR3 coding sequence is TGTGCCTCGGACAGGAGTAATGAAAAACTGTTTTTT. The encoded protein is CASDRSNEKLFF. The chain combines TRBV30 with TRBJ1-4, with 7 positions matching TRBD1. CDR1 GTSNPN and CDR2 SVGIG come from the germline V gene (reference sequence). Unmatched junction bases numbered 3, after V lost 7 bases and J lost 4 bases. This CDR3 is built from 12 residues.

In DNA form, the CDR3 reads TGTGCCAGCAGCCCATTAGAGACCCAGTACTTC. Translation gives CASSPLETQYF. J is TRBJ2-5 and V is TRBV7-9; D gene unclear. This CDR3 has 11 residues. Trimming pared 5 bases from V and 4 bases from J, leaving 5 bases between. Germline-derived CDR1 and CDR2 are SEHNR and FQNEAQ (reference sequence). Filled out from reference TRBV7-9 and TRBJ2-5, the complete variable domain reads DTGVSQNPRHKITKRGQNVTFRCDPISEHNRLYWYRQTLGQGPEFLTYFQNEAQLEKSRLLSDRFSAERPKGSFSTLEIQRTEQGDSAMYLCASSPLETQYFGPGTRLLVL.

The chain combines TRBV12-3 or TRBV12-4 with TRBJ1-5; no clear D gene. The V end lost 3 bases, the J end lost 5 bases, and 8 bases lay between the germline ends. This CDR3 is 13 amino acids long. The CDR3 sequence is CASSLAGDQPQHF. The CDR3 DNA follows: TGTGCCAGCAGTTTGGCGGGAGATCAGCCCCAGCATTTT.

The rearrangement links TRBV7-3 to TRBJ2-7; 8 nucleotides line up with TRBD1. The CDR3 is made up of 15 amino acids. CDR1 SGHTA and CDR2 FQGTGA come from the germline V gene. V shed 3 bases and J 4 bases; nucleotides not matched to a gene: 8. The CDR3 sequence: CASSFGQGAGYEQYF. The DNA for the CDR3 is TGTGCCAGCAGCTTTGGGCAGGGGGCCGGGTACGAGCAGTACTTC. Full variable domain (missing parts from reference TRBV7-3 and TRBJ2-7): GAGVSQTPSNKVTEKGKYVELRCDPISGHTALYWYRQSLGQGPEFLIYFQGTGAADDSGLPNDRFFAVRPEGSVSTLKIQRTERGDSAVYLCASSFGQGAGYEQYFGPGTRLTVT.

The chain joins TRBV6-5 to TRBJ2-1, with 9 bases fitting TRBD1. Per the germline V gene, CDR1 is MNHEY and CDR2 is SVGAGI. V shed 2 bases, J shed 0 bases, and the junction held 2 bases outside the gene matches. CDR3 length: 16 residues. The CDR3 reads CASSYLTGGSYNEQFF. Here the CDR3 DNA reads TGTGCCAGCAGTTACCTGACAGGGGGCTCCTACAATGAGCAGTTCTTC.

The chain is built from TRBV5-1 and TRBJ1-1, with D perhaps matching TRBD1 (6 bases). The CDR3 covers 14 residues. Germline V gene lookup returns CDR1 SGHRS and CDR2 YFSETQ. Deletions cut 2 bases from V and 1 base from J, with 9 bases between. CDR3 sequence: CASSFQGSNTEAFF. Here the CDR3 DNA reads TGCGCCAGCAGCTTTCAGGGGTCGAACACTGAAGCTTTCTTT.

In its sample, this clone was seen a few times. This chain connects TRBV5-1 to TRBJ2-5; 11 bases align to TRBD2. Germline V gene sequence: CDR1 SGHRS, CDR2 YFSETQ. This CDR3 has 16 amino acids. The J segment lost 3 bases and the V segment lost 3 bases, leaving 7 bases of the junction unmatched. The DNA for the CDR3 is TGCGCCAGCAGCTGGCTAGCGGGGGGCTCAAAAGAGACCCAGTACTTC. Translation gives CASSWLAGGSKETQYF.

V and J are TRBV30 and TRBJ2-3; 7 nucleotides agree with TRBD1. CDR3 length: 14 amino acids. V shed 5 bases, J shed 2 bases, and the junction held 7 bases outside the gene matches. The germline CDR1 and CDR2 sequences are GTSNPN and SVGIG (reference sequence). The CDR3 bases are TGTGCCTGGGGGGGACAGTATTACACAGATACGCAGTATTTT. Translation gives CAWGGQYYTDTQYF.

V is TRBV19 and J is TRBJ2-2; 11 bases are shared with TRBD2. The CDR3 is 15 amino acids. Germline V lookup: CDR1 LNHDA, CDR2 SQIVND (reference sequence). V gave up 3 bases and J gave up 5 bases; unmatched junction bases: 2. In DNA, the CDR3 is TGTGCCAGTAGTATTCGACTAGCGGGAACCGGGGAGCTGTTTTTT. As protein: CASSIRLAGTGELFF.

This sequence joins TRBV30 and TRBJ2-7; 9 bases are shared with TRBD1. This CDR3 region has 14 residues. CDR1 is GTSNPN, CDR2 SVGIG, per germline (reference sequence). Here the CDR3 reads CTGGEKERSYEQYF. The DNA for the CDR3 is TGTACAGGGGGCGAAAAAGAAAGGTCCTACGAGCAGTACTTC.

This clone was picked up a small number of times. The chain employs TRBV5-1 and TRBJ1-3, with D unresolved. Trimming left V 1 base short and J 7 bases short, with 9 bases between. CDR3 length: 13 residues. Germline V gene data show CDR1 as SGHRS and CDR2 as YFSETQ. For the CDR3, the DNA is TGCGCCAGCAGCTTGAAATCCGGGAACACCATATATTTT. Its protein product is CASSLKSGNTIYF.

The chain joins TRBV7-9 to TRBJ1-3; a possible D gene is TRBD1 (5 bases). V lost 3 bases and J 0 bases, leaving 9 bases between the germline ends. Looked up from germline, CDR1 is SEHNR and CDR2 is FQNEAQ (reference sequence). This CDR3 contains 15 residues. This chain's CDR3 is CASSLSGVSGNTIYF. CDR3 in DNA: TGTGCCAGCAGCTTGTCGGGGGTCTCTGGAAACACCATATATTTT.